The next 28 T cell receptor beta chains were all read from a single sample in a study of cytomegalovirus exposure and HLA in healthy donors. In the PCR, 60 Vbeta and 13 Jbeta primers were used. Assay: immunoSEQ multiplex PCR; the TCRdb copy retains only in-frame clones and omits some. The sample has under 150,000 clones, less than 80% seen once. Specimen: PBMCs. These receptors all stem from a middle-aged woman in good health and CMV-seropositive.

V and J are TRBV5-1 and TRBJ1-4; a possible D gene is TRBD1 (5 bases). Germline V gene data show CDR1 as SGHRS and CDR2 as YFSETQ. The CDR3 spans 14 residues. Between the trimmed V and J ends, which lost 4 bases and 7 bases, there was a span of 14 bases. CDR3 nucleotides: TGCGCCAGCAGCCCAGGACATATCGCTGAAAAACTGTTTTTT. It yields the protein CASSPGHIAEKLFF. The full variable domain, its missing parts supplied by reference TRBV5-1 and TRBJ1-4, is KAGVTQTPRYLIKTRGQQVTLSCSPISGHRSVSWYQQTPGQGLQFLFEYFSETQRNKGNFPGRFSGRQFSNSRSEMNVSTLELGDSALYLCASSPGHIAEKLFFGSGTQLSVL.

The V gene is TRBV29-1, the J gene TRBJ2-7; possible D gene TRBD2, 5 bases. Trimming shortened V by 4 bases and J by 3 bases, and 13 bases separated the two germline ends. Germline lookup yields CDR1 SQVTM and CDR2 ANQGSEA. CDR3 length: 13 amino acids. Here the CDR3 reads CSVVYPSGYEQYF. For the CDR3, the DNA is TGCAGCGTTGTTTATCCGAGCGGCTACGAGCAGTACTTC.

The chain recombines TRBV2 with TRBJ2-7; TRBD2 agrees at 8 bases. Germline V gene lookup returns CDR1 SNHLY and CDR2 FYNNEI. V shed 6 bases and J 6 bases; nucleotides not matched to a gene: 4. The CDR3 is 12 residues long. CDR3 sequence (DNA): TGTGCCAGCAGGGGCGGGAGGAGCGAGCAGTACTTC. Protein sequence: CASRGGRSEQYF.

This chain links TRBV29-1 with TRBJ2-3; TRBD2 matches 9 bases. The CDR3 is 13 residues long. Germline CDR1 is SQVTM and CDR2 is ANQGSEA. Trimming took 1 base from V and 4 from J; bases not matched to a gene: 0. The CDR3 coding sequence is TGCAGCGTTGAAGTAGCGGGGGCAGATACGCAGTATTTT. Its protein product is CSVEVAGADTQYF.

J is TRBJ2-3 and V is TRBV15; maybe TRBD1 (6 bases). V lost 6 bases to trimming and J lost 5 bases, with 15 bases between them. The CDR3 is 14 amino acids. Germline V gene sequence: CDR1 LNHNV, CDR2 YYDKDF (reference sequence). The CDR3 here is CATRGRGWEDTQYF. The CDR3 nucleotides read TGTGCCACCAGGGGCAGGGGCTGGGAAGATACGCAGTATTTT.

The V call is TRBV20-1, the J call TRBJ2-5; unclear D gene. Trimming left V 6 bases short and J 5 bases short, with 10 bases between. The germline CDR1 and CDR2 sequences are DFQATT and SNEGSKA (reference sequence). This CDR3 contains 11 residues. The CDR3 is CSARPLETQYF. Written as DNA, the CDR3 is TGCAGTGCAAGACCCTTGGAGACCCAGTACTTC.

The rearrangement links TRBV5-1 to TRBJ1-1; D gene ambiguous. This CDR3 is 14 amino acids long. V shed 4 bases and J shed 0 bases, with 10 bases lying between them. Germline V gene data show CDR1 as SGHRS and CDR2 as YFSETQ. This CDR3 is CASSLWQVNTEAFF. CDR3 sequence (DNA): TGCGCCAGCAGCCTCTGGCAAGTGAACACTGAAGCTTTCTTT.

This chain uses TRBV6-1 with TRBJ1-2; 12 bases are a match to TRBD1. This CDR3 contains 15 residues. The germline V gene has CDR1 MNHNS and CDR2 SASEGT. J lost 4 bases, V lost 4 bases, and 4 bases had no gene match. This CDR3 reads CASSGGGQGAYGYTF. In DNA, the CDR3 is TGTGCCAGCAGTGGGGGGGGACAGGGGGCCTATGGCTACACCTTC.

The V call is TRBV7-9, the J call TRBJ1-1, with D possibly being TRBD1 (6 bases). The germline CDR1 and CDR2 sequences are SEHNR and FQNEAQ (reference sequence). This CDR3 comprises 15 residues. V dropped 6 bases and J dropped 1 base, with 15 bases sitting between them. Here the CDR3 DNA reads TGTGCCAGCAGGTCACAGGGCACTAGGAACACTGAAGCTTTCTTT. This codes for CASRSQGTRNTEAFF.

The chain recombines TRBV4-2 with TRBJ2-3; 7 nucleotides align to TRBD2. The junction had 12 bases not matched to a gene; V was cut back by 4 bases and J by 2 bases. The CDR3 consists of 17 residues. Germline V gene sequence: CDR1 LGHNA, CDR2 YNFKEQ. The CDR3 coding sequence is TGTGCCAGCAGCCCCTATGGCGGCGGGGGAGCCACAGATACGCAGTATTTT. This codes for CASSPYGGGGATDTQYF.

On this clone itself: Relative to the germline gene, one junction end is altered; a read error may explain this. The chain has TRBV7-7 and TRBJ2-3; TRBD1 agrees at 7 bases. This CDR3 contains 13 residues. CDR1 is SSHAT, CDR2 FNYEAQ, per germline (reference sequence). CDR3 sequence (DNA): TGTGCTAGCAGCTTAGGGACAGAAGATACGCAGTATTTT. This codes for CASSLGTEDTQYF.

The chain couples TRBV7-9 to TRBJ2-2; TRBD2 matches 14 bases. The CDR3 is 17 amino acids. The V gene's germline CDR1 is SEHNR and CDR2 FQNEAQ (reference sequence). Germline trimming cut 0 bases from V and 6 bases from J; bases unmatched to any gene: 3. As DNA, the CDR3 is TGTGCCAGCAGCTTAGCGACTAGCGGGAGGGCCGCCGGGGAGCTGTTTTTT. This encodes CASSLATSGRAAGELFF. Looking up the rest from reference TRBV7-9 and TRBJ2-2 gives the full variable domain: DTGVSQNPRHKITKRGQNVTFRCDPISEHNRLYWYRQTLGQGPEFLTYFQNEAQLEKSRLLSDRFSAERPKGSFSTLEIQRTEQGDSAMYLCASSLATSGRAAGELFFGEGSRLTVL.

The chain combines TRBV29-1 with TRBJ2-7; TRBD1 agrees at 8 bases. V gave up 4 bases and J gave up 2 bases; unmatched junction bases: 4. Germline values: CDR1 SQVTM, CDR2 ANQGSEA. The CDR3 is 13 residues long. CDR3 in DNA: TGCAGCGTTGGAACAGGGGGTCCCTACGAGCAGTACTTC. It specifies CSVGTGGPYEQYF.

This chain links TRBV11-3 with TRBJ2-5; TRBD2 matches at 10 bases. Trimming took 5 bases from V and 5 from J; bases not matched to a gene: 11. Germline assignment: CDR1 SGHNT and CDR2 YENEEA. This CDR3 region has 16 residues. CDR3 DNA sequence: TGTGCCAGCAGCCCCCGGGCTAGCGGGGGAAGGGAGACCCAGTACTTC. Amino acid sequence: CASSPRASGGRETQYF.

The gene calls are TRBV9 and TRBJ1-6; 9 nucleotides match TRBD1. V trimming: 0 bases; J trimming: 11 bases; junction bases outside the gene matches: 3. The CDR3 is 14 residues long. Germline V gene data show CDR1 as SGDLS and CDR2 as YYNGEE. This CDR3 is CASSVVGTGTPLHF. CDR3 sequence (DNA): TGTGCCAGCAGCGTAGTGGGGACAGGGACACCCCTCCACTTT.

This clone was observed a handful of times. This chain uses TRBV2 with TRBJ2-5; 7 bases are a match to TRBD2. The CDR3 extends over 16 amino acids. The junction had 10 bases not matched to a gene; V was cut back by 4 bases and J by 2 bases. CDR1 SNHLY and CDR2 FYNNEI come from the germline V gene. The CDR3 nucleotides read TGTGCCAGCAGTGGGGTGGGGCGGGGGTTTCAAGAGACCCAGTACTTC. Translated: CASSGVGRGFQETQYF.

Only a few counts were recorded for this clone. V and J are TRBV27 and TRBJ2-2; no firm D call. The ends were cut back, 3 bases at V and 6 bases at J, with 8 bases in the middle. CDR3 length equals 13 residues. Germline values: CDR1 MNHEY, CDR2 SMNVEV (reference sequence). CDR3 in DNA: TGTGCCAGCAGTTTCACTCACCCCGGGGAGCTGTTTTTT. Translating it yields CASSFTHPGELFF.

V and J are TRBV7-2 and TRBJ1-4; 8 nucleotides align to TRBD1. Trimming cost V 5 bases and J 8 bases; bases outside gene matches: 10. The CDR3 consists of 15 residues. Germline CDR1 reads SGHTA; CDR2 reads FQGNSA. The CDR3 is CASSPGTGIREKLFF. CDR3 nucleotides: TGTGCCAGCAGCCCCGGGACAGGTATAAGGGAAAAACTGTTTTTT.

This chain uses TRBV7-9 with TRBJ2-7, with 8 bases aligning to TRBD1. With 1 base clipped from V and 2 bases from J, the junction kept 7 bases outside the gene matches. The CDR3 runs to 16 residues. The germline CDR1 and CDR2 sequences are SEHNR and FQNEAQ (reference sequence). This CDR3 is CASSLVGQGSPYEQYF. CDR3 sequence (DNA): TGTGCCAGCAGCTTAGTCGGACAGGGAAGCCCCTACGAGCAGTACTTC.

The V gene is TRBV9, the J gene TRBJ2-7; possibly TRBD1 for D (7 bases). Deletions cut 4 bases from V and 2 bases from J, with 16 bases between. Germline V gene data show CDR1 as SGDLS and CDR2 as YYNGEE. The CDR3 is 15 amino acids. CDR3 DNA sequence: TGTGCCAGCAGCCCCCGGAGGGACAGCCCCTACGAGCAGTACTTC. Protein: CASSPRRDSPYEQYF. Together with reference TRBV9 and TRBJ2-7, the CDR3 gives the full variable domain: DSGVTQTPKHLITATGQRVTLRCSPRSGDLSVYWYQQSLDQGLQFLIQYYNGEERAKGNILERFSAQQFPDLHSELNLSSLELGDSALYFCASSPRRDSPYEQYFGPGTRLTVT.

The V call is TRBV28, the J call TRBJ2-7; a possible D gene is TRBD2 (5 bases). Between the trimmed V and J ends, which lost 3 bases and 2 bases, there was a span of 11 bases. The CDR3 runs 14 residues. CDR1 is MDHEN, CDR2 SYDVKM, per germline. The CDR3 region is CASSLSGLAYEQYF. In DNA form, the CDR3 reads TGTGCCAGCAGTTTGAGCGGACTCGCCTACGAGCAGTACTTC.

This sequence joins TRBV15 and TRBJ1-4; no reliable D call. The CDR3 sequence is 15 residues long. CDR1 and CDR2 from the germline V gene are LNHNV and YYDKDF (reference sequence). With 3 bases removed from V and 3 bases from J, the gap between germline ends came to 11 bases. The DNA of the CDR3 is TGTGCCACCAGCAGGCCGGGAGCTTCTAATGAAAAACTGTTTTTT. Protein sequence: CATSRPGASNEKLFF.

The chain employs TRBV7-9 and TRBJ1-1; no definite D call. CDR3 length: 15 residues. Trimming shortened V by 1 base and J by 0 bases, and 9 bases separated the two germline ends. The germline V gene has CDR1 SEHNR and CDR2 FQNEAQ (reference sequence). The CDR3 reads CASSLVPFMNTEAFF. In nucleotides, the CDR3 is TGTGCCAGCAGCTTAGTTCCATTCATGAACACTGAAGCTTTCTTT. Filled out from reference TRBV7-9 and TRBJ1-1, the complete variable domain reads DTGVSQNPRHKITKRGQNVTFRCDPISEHNRLYWYRQTLGQGPEFLTYFQNEAQLEKSRLLSDRFSAERPKGSFSTLEIQRTEQGDSAMYLCASSLVPFMNTEAFFGQGTRLTVV.

The rearrangement links TRBV9 to TRBJ2-5; TRBD2 matches 13 bases. The CDR3 contains 16 residues. Trimming cost V 0 bases and J 5 bases; bases outside gene matches: 4. Germline V gene sequence: CDR1 SGDLS, CDR2 YYNGEE. DNA of the CDR3: TGTGCCAGCAGCGTAGAACTAGCGGGAGGGAGGGAGACCCAGTACTTC. Translated: CASSVELAGGRETQYF. Drawing the rest from reference TRBV9 and TRBJ2-5, the complete variable domain is DSGVTQTPKHLITATGQRVTLRCSPRSGDLSVYWYQQSLDQGLQFLIQYYNGEERAKGNILERFSAQQFPDLHSELNLSSLELGDSALYFCASSVELAGGRETQYFGPGTRLLVL.

The CDR3 sequence is CASSLGPQGDGYTF. The CDR3 nucleotides are TGTGCCAGCAGCTTAGGACCCCAGGGGGATGGCTACACCTTC. This chain joins TRBV11-3 and TRBJ1-2; 7 bases are shared with TRBD1. CDR1 is SGHNT and CDR2 is YENEEA in the germline V gene. J lost 6 bases, V lost 1 base, and 5 bases had no gene match. This CDR3 is 14 amino acids long. Variable domain in full (rest from reference TRBV11-3 and TRBJ1-2): EAGVVQSPRYKIIEKKQPVAFWCNPISGHNTLYWYLQNLGQGPELLIRYENEEAVDDSQLPKDRFSAERLKGVDSTLKIQPAELGDSAVYLCASSLGPQGDGYTFGSGTRLTVV.

The table lists this clone with a few counts. The rearrangement uses TRBV7-9 and TRBJ1-1; D is undetermined. V lost 3 bases and J lost 0, with 8 bases in between. The germline V gene has CDR1 SEHNR and CDR2 FQNEAQ (reference sequence). CDR3 length equals 14 residues. The CDR3 protein is CASSFSTVNTEAFF. CDR3 DNA: TGTGCCAGCAGCTTCTCAACAGTGAACACTGAAGCTTTCTTT.

The J gene is TRBJ1-1, the V gene TRBV18; TRBD1 might be the D (5 bases). V lost 4 bases, J lost 4 bases, and 13 bases lay in between. Germline lookup yields CDR1 KGHSH and CDR2 LQKENI. This CDR3 region has 14 residues. CDR3 amino acids: CASSRIQGGTEAFF. The CDR3 DNA reads TGTGCCAGCTCACGTATTCAGGGAGGCACTGAAGCTTTCTTT.

The CDR3 spells CASSFGGADWDTEAFF. In DNA, the CDR3 is TGTGCCAGCAGTTTCGGGGGGGCTGACTGGGACACTGAAGCTTTCTTT. The V gene is TRBV27, the J gene TRBJ1-1, with D possibly TRBD1 on 6 matching bases. Between the trimmed V and J ends, which lost 3 bases and 3 bases, there was a span of 17 bases. This CDR3 has 16 amino acids. The V gene's germline CDR1 is MNHEY and CDR2 SMNVEV (reference sequence).